The next 19 T cell receptor beta chains were all read from a single sample in a study of molecular identifiers for immune sequencing clone quantification. Using its own MiXCR run on the PCR reads, TCRdb lists one record per CDR3 protein. The sample comprises some 680,000 distinct CDR3 sequences, 25% of which are singletons, and 0.6% to 0.9% rests with the top ten. The source material was naive CD8+ T cells from blood, with Jurkat cell RNA spiked in. Indicated subset: FACS-sorted CD8+CD4-CCR7+CD45RA+ naive T cells. These receptors all come from a human donor in good health. Some libraries in this study had Jurkat cell RNA spiked in.

This clonotype has more than one count but fewer than ten. The V call is TRBV28, the J call TRBJ1-5, with no clear D. Trimming stripped 7 bases from V and 3 bases from J, with 13 bases between. This CDR3 is 14 amino acids long. From germline, CDR1 is MDHEN and CDR2 SYDVKM. CDR3 bases: TGTGCCAGCACCCCGGGCAGGCACAATCAGCCCCAGCATTTT. Translation gives CASTPGRHNQPQHF.

V usage is TRBV7-9 and J usage is TRBJ1-2, with 11 bases lining up with TRBD1. Germline loops: CDR1 SEHNR, CDR2 FQNEAQ (reference sequence). The CDR3 is 16 residues long. Trimming at V came to 2 bases and at J to 8 bases, leaving 10 bases not matched to a gene. As DNA, the CDR3 is TGTGCCAGCAGCTTAATGGGACAGGGGGTTATAACGGGCTACACCTTC. Protein sequence: CASSLMGQGVITGYTF.

This sequence joins TRBV7-3 and TRBJ2-1, with 14 bases lining up with TRBD2. J was trimmed by 8 bases and V by 5 bases; bases with no gene match: 5. The CDR3 consists of 15 residues. The germline gives CDR1 SGHTA, CDR2 FQGTGA. The CDR3 protein is CASSMGLAGADEQFF. The DNA of the CDR3 is TGTGCCAGCAGCATGGGACTAGCGGGAGCGGATGAGCAGTTCTTC. Full variable domain (outside the CDR3, taken from reference TRBV7-3 and TRBJ2-1): GAGVSQTPSNKVTEKGKYVELRCDPISGHTALYWYRQSLGQGPEFLIYFQGTGAADDSGLPNDRFFAVRPEGSVSTLKIQRTERGDSAVYLCASSMGLAGADEQFFGPGTRLTVL.

CDR3 residues: CASSLGQGAFSPLHF. The CDR3 DNA reads TGTGCCAGCAGCCTCGGACAGGGGGCCTTTTCACCCCTCCACTTT. This chain uses TRBV6-5 with TRBJ1-6; 11 nucleotides align to TRBD1. V shed 6 bases, J shed 9 bases, and the junction held 7 bases outside the gene matches. The CDR3 has 15 amino acids. Looked up from germline, CDR1 is MNHEY and CDR2 is SVGAGI.

This clonotype was detected a few times. The V gene is TRBV30, the J gene TRBJ1-1, with D uncertain. V was clipped by 4 bases and J by 0 bases, with 9 bases between them. Germline CDR1 and CDR2: GTSNPN and SVGIG (reference sequence). CDR3 length: 13 amino acids. For the CDR3, the DNA is TGTGCCTGGACCGACCCCATGAACACTGAAGCTTTCTTT. Translated: CAWTDPMNTEAFF. The full variable domain, completed using reference TRBV30 and TRBJ1-1, is SQTIHQWPATLVQPVGSPLSLECTVEGTSNPNLYWYRQAAGRGLQLLFYSVGIGQISSEVPQNLSASRPQDRQFILSSKKLLLSDSGFYLCAWTDPMNTEAFFGQGTRLTVV.

Turning to this clonotype: A clone one base away is much larger, so this may be a read error. The genes are TRBV2 and TRBJ1-5, with 8 bases lining up with TRBD1. Losses at the gene ends were 4 bases for V and 6 bases for J; bases not matched to a gene: 5. Germline assignment: CDR1 SNHLY and CDR2 FYNNEI. The CDR3 length is 14 residues. As DNA, the CDR3 is TGTGCCAGCAGTGGAACGGGACAGGCTCAGCCCCAGCATTTT. Translated, it gives CASSGTGQAQPQHF.

Note on this clonotype: A much larger clone differs by one base, so this may be a read error. This chain joins TRBV28 and TRBJ1-1; D remains ambiguous. The CDR3 sequence is 13 residues long. CDR1 MDHEN and CDR2 SYDVKM come from the germline V gene. Trimming stripped 8 bases from V and 4 bases from J, with 14 bases between. The CDR3 loop reads CASCDNIGTEAFF. In nucleotides, the CDR3 is TGTGCCAGCTGCGATAACATAGGCACTGAAGCTTTCTTT.

This clonotype came up once. V usage is TRBV6-1 and J usage is TRBJ1-4; 7 bases are shared with TRBD1. Germline V CDR1 and CDR2: MNHNS, SASEGT. The J segment lost 5 bases and the V segment lost 6 bases, leaving 6 bases of the junction unmatched. The CDR3 length is 14 residues. CDR3 DNA sequence: TGTGCCAGCAGAGGCAGGGGGGCAAATGAAAAACTGTTTTTT. This sequence encodes CASRGRGANEKLFF.

The J gene is TRBJ1-1, the V gene TRBV7-9; D is unresolved. Trimming took 5 bases from V and 4 from J, leaving 20 bases between them. Germline lookup yields CDR1 SEHNR and CDR2 FQNEAQ (reference sequence). The CDR3 runs 16 residues. The CDR3, as DNA: TGTGCCAGCAGCCCTACTTCATTCGAAGCGGGCACTGAAGCTTTCTTT. Its translation: CASSPTSFEAGTEAFF. Full variable domain (remainder filled in from reference TRBV7-9 and TRBJ1-1): DTGVSQNPRHKITKRGQNVTFRCDPISEHNRLYWYRQTLGQGPEFLTYFQNEAQLEKSRLLSDRFSAERPKGSFSTLEIQRTEQGDSAMYLCASSPTSFEAGTEAFFGQGTRLTVV.

This clonotype was counted many times. This chain uses TRBV6-6 with TRBJ2-7, with 9 bases matching TRBD2. With V trimmed by 3 bases and J by 3 bases, 6 bases remained unmatched. The CDR3 contains 15 residues. Looked up from germline, CDR1 is MNHNY and CDR2 is SVGAGI (reference sequence). The CDR3 sequence: CASSYYSGRDYEQYF. The CDR3 nucleotides are TGTGCCAGCAGTTATTATAGCGGGAGAGACTACGAGCAGTACTTC.

A note on this clonotype: One junction end does not reproduce the germline sequence, and a read error may be involved. The rearrangement links TRBV30 to TRBJ2-3; D unresolved. The germline V gene encodes CDR1 GTSNPN and CDR2 SVGIG (reference sequence). This CDR3 is 12 amino acids long. The CDR3 bases are TGTGTCTGGAGTGTCTTGGGAGATACGCAGTATTTT. Its protein is CVWSVLGDTQYF.

V usage is TRBV19 and J usage is TRBJ1-5; D might be TRBD1 (6 bases). The V gene's germline CDR1 is LNHDA and CDR2 SQIVND (reference sequence). The V and J ends lost 4 bases and 0 bases respectively, with 16 bases between them. This CDR3 has 17 residues. CDR3 sequence reads: CASSTRTEEYSNQPQHF. CDR3 in DNA: TGTGCCAGTAGTACGCGGACAGAGGAATATAGCAATCAGCCCCAGCATTTT.

In regard to this clonotype: A much larger clonotype is one base distant, so this may be a read error. The chain employs TRBV4-1 and TRBJ2-1, with 10 bases that match TRBD1. CDR1 is MGHRA, CDR2 YSYEKL, per germline. The CDR3 totals 15 residues. The DNA of the CDR3 is TGCGCCAGTGGGACGTGGGGACAGGGGTACAATGAGCGGTTCTTC. Protein product: CASGTWGQGYNERFF.

The V call is TRBV4-3, the J call TRBJ2-1; D is unclear. The CDR3 is 15 residues long. V was cut by 2 bases and J by 1 base, with 9 bases left in between. CDR1 LGHNA and CDR2 YSLEER come from the germline V gene. DNA for the CDR3: TGCGCCAGCAGCCAAACTCCAGTATCCTACAATGAGCAGTTCTTC. This codes for CASSQTPVSYNEQFF.

This clonotype appeared many times. V and J are TRBV21-1 and TRBJ2-3; TRBD1 reflects the table's D call only, with no check against the DNA. TRBV21-1 is listed as a pseudogene. The CDR3 loop spans 15 amino acids. DNA of the CDR3: TGTGCCAGCAGCGAAGGGGGACAGAGCACAGATACGCAGTATTTT. As protein: CASSEGGQSTDTQYF.

This clonotype was seen at least ten times. V usage is TRBV20-1 and J usage is TRBJ2-5; 9 bases are a match to TRBD2. CDR3 size: 12 residues. CDR1 is DFQATT, CDR2 SNEGSKA, per germline (reference sequence). The V segment lost 5 bases and the J segment 5 bases; nucleotides outside the gene matches: 3. The CDR3 DNA reads as TGCAGTGCTTCGGGACTAGCCGAGACCCAGTACTTC. It encodes CSASGLAETQYF.

There are a few counts of this clonotype. The chain employs TRBV6-6 and TRBJ1-4; D remains ambiguous. Germline V gives CDR1 MNHNY, CDR2 SVGAGI (reference sequence). Trimming left V 9 bases short and J 4 bases short, with 12 bases between. The CDR3 spans 13 residues. The CDR3 sequence is CASQATYNEKLFF. CDR3 bases: TGTGCCAGTCAAGCCACCTATAATGAAAAACTGTTTTTT.

A note on this clonotype: One base away lies a much larger clone, so this may be a sequencing read error. The CDR3 reads CASSDRLTDTQYF. The CDR3 nucleotides read TGTGCCAGCAGCGATCGCCTCACAGATACGCAGTATTTT. The chain carries TRBV9 and TRBJ2-3; D is unresolved. Germline CDR1 is SGDLS and CDR2 is YYNGEE. V lost 3 bases to trimming and J lost 2 bases, with 7 bases between them. The CDR3 loop spans 13 amino acids.

The table lists this clonotype with a few counts. V gene TRBV29-1 combines with J gene TRBJ2-1, with TRBD1 matching over 9 bases. The CDR3 runs to 15 residues. V was clipped by 7 bases and J by 7 bases; unmatched bases: 14. Per germline, CDR1 SQVTM and CDR2 ANQGSEA. This chain's CDR3 is CSGELRDRAWNEQFF. For the CDR3, the DNA is TGCAGCGGAGAACTCCGGGACAGGGCTTGGAATGAGCAGTTCTTC.